This TCR beta chain was recovered during a study of blood T cell repertoires in COVID-19. Study summary: Researchers got acute and convalescent COVID-19 samples from the United States, Italy and Spain.

Original handling: Amplification of reference gene primers provided the estimated nucleated cell counts. Sequencing used immunoSEQ multiplex PCR; TCRdb keeps in-frame clones, though not all of them. The D gene and trimming were derived from the DNA, and the V and J assignments and clone size from that table. The data show about 160,000 clones, with about 80% seen just once and about 7.7% held by the top ten. This CDR3 is built from 15 residues. V was pared by 4 bases and J by 7 bases, with 14 bases between. Germline V gene lookup returns CDR1 PRHDT and CDR2 FYEKMQ (reference sequence). Sequenced input: PBMCs or T cells enriched from blood (not recorded which). The receptor was derived from a man between 50 and 59 years old who had recovered from COVID-19. The rearrangement joins TRBV13 to TRBJ1-6; D perhaps matches TRBD1 (5 bases). CDR3 coding DNA: TGTGCCAGCAGCTCGCAGGGAGGCTTGAATTCACCCCTCCACTTT. This encodes CASSSQGGLNSPLHF.